This TCR beta chain was found in a study of CD8+CD57+ T cells in acquired aplastic anemia. The authors sequenced patients whose flow cytometry had shown CD8+CD57+ cell expansion. The cohort consisted entirely of patients having severe acquired aplastic anemia. Genomic DNA constituted the template upon which TCR beta VDJ and CDR3 profiling was performed. TCRdb redid the calling of the reads with MiXCR, one entry per CDR3 protein. The sample yields about 180,000 distinct CDR3 sequences, around 50% seen once. The CDR3 is 12 residues long. The germline CDR1 and CDR2 sequences are MGHDK and SYGVNS. V lost 3 bases and J 1 base, leaving 4 bases between the germline ends.

This chain joins TRBV25-1 and TRBJ2-7; D not resolved. The receptor was derived from a human donor with aplastic anemia. Input material: sorted CD4+, CD8+, or CD8+CD57+ T cells (not recorded which) from PBMCs. This CDR3 is CASSDRSYEQYF. CDR3 bases: TGTGCCAGCAGTGACAGATCCTACGAGCAGTACTTC.